This TCR beta chain was documented in a study of T cells in narcolepsy. Libraries were prepared by immunoSEQ multiplex PCR; TCRdb keeps only in-frame clonotypes and omits some of them. This sample has tens of thousands of clones, with 92% found just once. V was pared by 3 bases and J by 4 bases, with 7 bases of the junction left unmatched. Germline values: CDR1 SGHRS, CDR2 YFSETQ. The CDR3 runs 15 residues. Study findings and constraints: Autoreactive clone sequences were missing from some blood memory CD4+ repertoires. Autoreactive HCRT-specific and TRIB2-specific clonotypes were marked in same-patient CSF-versus-blood CD4+ comparisons. Healthy controls reportedly lacked the autoreactive clonotypes serially found in patients' blood.

A remark on this clone: Its cognate antigen is unknown.

The V gene is TRBV5-1, the J gene TRBJ2-7, with 10 bases identical to TRBD1. Sequencing was carried out using CD45RA- memory CD4+ T cells from PBMCs. The source is a human donor with narcolepsy. This chain's CDR3 is CASSSTGTGEYEQYF. The CDR3 nucleotides are TGCGCCAGCAGCTCCACCGGGACAGGGGAATACGAGCAGTACTTC.